These T cell receptor beta chains were read from a single sample in a study of shared clonotypes between healthy human individuals. Assay: immunoSEQ multiplex PCR; the TCRdb copy retains only in-frame clones and omits some. Here the sample spans over a million clones, approximately 78% being singletons. The sequenced sample consisted of memory CD4+ T cells from PBMCs. The receptors derive from a man in his late teens or twenties in good health. Some clones in this sample may be carry-over from other donors' samples. CDR3s include the opening cysteine and the closing phenylalanine or tryptophan. A D gene is named only where the DNA matches it firmly. Size values are once, few and many counts, or a class for expanded clones, and some rows have none.

d_call j_call v_call clone_size cdr3_length cdr3_nt cdr3_aa
TRBD1 TRBJ1-4 TRBV7-9 NA 16 TGTGCCAGCAGCTTAGTGGCCGGGACAGGCACCGAAAAACTGTTTTTT CASSLVAGTGTEKLFF
NA TRBJ2-2 TRBV7-9 NA 16 TGTGCCAGCAGCTTAGCGCTGAGGTGGGGCACCGGGGAGCTGTTTTTT CASSLALRWGTGELFF
NA TRBJ2-5 TRBV7-6 NA 14 TGTGCCAGCACCAAGAGCTGGGGAAAAGAGACCCAGTACTTC CASTKSWGKETQYF
TRBD1 TRBJ2-5 TRBV5-8 NA 15 TGTGCCAGCAGCCCCGGGACAGACTTAGGGGAGACCCAGTACTTC CASSPGTDLGETQYF
NA TRBJ1-1 TRBV4-1 NA 14 TGCGCCAGCAGCCAAGGGACCCGCGTAGGGGAAGCTTTCTTT CASSQGTRVGEAFF
TRBD2 TRBJ2-5 TRBV2 NA 17 TGTGCCAGCAGGGGCGGTCGGACTAGCGGGAGAGGGGAGACCCAGTACTTC CASRGGRTSGRGETQYF
TRBD2 TRBJ2-7 TRBV2 few 15 TGTGCCAGCAGCGGACTAGCGGGGATCTCCTACGAGCAGTACTTC CASSGLAGISYEQYF
TRBD1 TRBJ1-4 TRBV7-2 NA 15 TGTGCCAGCAGCTCCTACAGGGGATCGGAAGAAAAACTGTTTTTT CASSSYRGSEEKLFF
NA TRBJ1-2 TRBV29-1 NA 13 TGCAGCGTTGAGGACGGGCGCAACTATGGCTACACCTTC CSVEDGRNYGYTF
TRBD2 TRBJ2-7 TRBV7-2 few 15 TGTGCCAGCAGCTTCGGGGCCGGGGGGGAATGGGAGCAGTACTTC CASSFGAGGEWEQYF
NA TRBJ1-2 TRBV5-1 NA 16 TGCGCCAGCAGCTTTATCAGGGGTCATACTAACTATGGCTACACCTTC CASSFIRGHTNYGYTF
NA TRBJ2-2 TRBV9 NA 16 TGTGCCAGCAGCGTACACCCCCTTTCGGGGGCCGGGGAGCTGTTTTTT CASSVHPLSGAGELFF
TRBD1 TRBJ2-5 TRBV5-6 NA 15 TGTGCCAGCAGCTGGGACAGGGGGAAGCAAGAGACCCAGTACTTC CASSWDRGKQETQYF
NA TRBJ2-1 TRBV5-4 NA 14 TGTGCCAGCAGCTTGGTGGGTTCCTACAATGAGCAGTTCTTC CASSLVGSYNEQFF
TRBD2 TRBJ2-3 TRBV9 NA 18 TGTGCCAGCAGCGGAGGGATCGGGGGGGCCGCCTACACAGATACGCAGTATTTT CASSGGIGGAAYTDTQYF
NA TRBJ1-1 TRBV29-1 NA 17 TGCAGCTTACCCAGAGCGTCTTGTCGCAGCCTGAACACTGAAGCTTTCTTT CSLPRASCRSLNTEAFF
NA TRBJ1-2 TRBV28 NA 13 TGTGCCAGCAGTCCCAGGAGATTCTATGGCTACACCTTC CASSPRRFYGYTF
NA TRBJ2-1 TRBV2 NA 13 TGTGCCAGCAGTACCGTGGCCTACAATGAGCAGTTCTTC CASSTVAYNEQFF
NA TRBJ1-2 TRBV27 once 13 TGTGCCAGCAGATCCATGGCCAGGGTTGGCTACACCTTC CASRSMARVGYTF
TRBD1 TRBJ2-7 TRBV6-6 NA 13 TGTGCCAGCAGGACAGGGGTGGGTAGCGAGCAGTACTTC CASRTGVGSEQYF
NA TRBJ1-4 TRBV18 NA 13 TGTGCCAGCTCACCATCAGGAGGGGAAAAACTGTTTTTT CASSPSGGEKLFF
NA TRBJ1-2 TRBV30 NA 15 TGTGCCGGGGCTTCTGGAGCGAATCAGGGCTATGGCTACACCTTC CAGASGANQGYGYTF
TRBD2 TRBJ2-3 TRBV7-9 NA 15 TGTGCCAGCAGCTTGAGCGGGATGAGCACAGATACGCAGTATTTT CASSLSGMSTDTQYF
TRBD1 TRBJ2-5 TRBV5-1 NA 18 TGCGCCAGCAGCTTGGGAGTTCTGTTGGGGACAGTACAAGAGACCCAGTACTTC CASSLGVLLGTVQETQYF
NA TRBJ2-1 TRBV11-3 few 13 TGTGCCAGCAGCTTAGTCAGCTACAATGAGCAGTTCTTC CASSLVSYNEQFF
TRBD2 TRBJ2-3 TRBV6-1 NA 14 TGTGCCAGCACCCCCGGGACTAGAACAGATACGCAGTATTTT CASTPGTRTDTQYF
TRBD2 TRBJ2-7 TRBV15 NA 18 TGTGCCACCAGCAGACTCAGGGGGCTAGCGGGAGGGCGGAACGAGCAGTACTTC CATSRLRGLAGGRNEQYF
NA TRBJ1-2 TRBV28 NA 13 TGTGCCAGCAGTCCCTATACTGGTTATGGCTACACCTTC CASSPYTGYGYTF
TRBD1 TRBJ1-2 TRBV5-4 NA 17 TGTGCCAGCAGCTCACCGACAGGGTGGGAATATAACTATGGCTACACCTTC CASSSPTGWEYNYGYTF
TRBD2 TRBJ2-1 TRBV5-6 NA 19 TGTGCCAGCAGCCGTGGGCCGAGTTTTGGGACTAGCGGGATTATCGAGCAGTTCTTC CASSRGPSFGTSGIIEQFF
NA TRBJ2-7 TRBV25-1 NA 18 TGTGCCAGCCGATCTGACAAGGGCCGGGACCACCTCCGCCACGAGCAGTACTTC CASRSDKGRDHLRHEQYF
TRBD2 TRBJ2-2 TRBV30 NA 14 TGTGCCGGCATAGCGGGCTGGAACACCGGGGAGCTGTTTTTT CAGIAGWNTGELFF
NA TRBJ2-7 TRBV29-1 NA 12 TGCAGCGTTGGGTTAAGCTCCTACGAGCAGTACTTC CSVGLSSYEQYF
NA TRBJ2-1 TRBV2 many 15 TGTGCCAGCAGTTCGCGCGGGATCACCTACAATGAGCAGTTCTTC CASSSRGITYNEQFF
NA TRBJ2-2 TRBV10-3 NA 13 TGTGCCATCAGTGAGGGCGGAGACGGGGAGCTGTTTTTT CAISEGGDGELFF
NA TRBJ2-6 TRBV2 NA 15 TGTGCCAGCAAGGAAAGCGTCTCTGGGGCCAACGTCCTGACTTTC CASKESVSGANVLTF
TRBD2 TRBJ2-1 TRBV7-9 few 16 TGTGCCAGCAGCCCCTTAGGGAGGGCAACGGTAGATGAGCAGTTCTTC CASSPLGRATVDEQFF
NA TRBJ1-3 TRBV5-8 NA 15 TGTGCCAGCAGCAGTATCCGGGAGAAAGGAAACACCATATATTTT CASSSIREKGNTIYF
NA TRBJ2-1 TRBV28 NA 11 TGTGCCAGCAGTTTAGTCAATGAGCAGTTCTTC CASSLVNEQFF
NA TRBJ2-1 TRBV4-2 NA 17 TGTGCCAGCAGCCAAAACCCTGCTAGCGACATTTACAATGAGCAGTTCTTC CASSQNPASDIYNEQFF
TRBD1 TRBJ1-2 TRBV7-2 once 14 TGTGCCAGCAGCTCAGGGGGGCGGGCGTATGGCTACACCTTC CASSSGGRAYGYTF
TRBD1 TRBJ1-2 TRBV7-2 NA 15 TGTGCCAGCAGCTATCGGACAGGGGGCGACTATGGCTACACCTTC CASSYRTGGDYGYTF
TRBD1 TRBJ2-1 TRBV5-6 NA 15 TGTGCCAGCGGCCGACAGGGGGAACGCTCCAATGAGCAGTTCTTC CASGRQGERSNEQFF
TRBD1 TRBJ2-7 TRBV29-1 NA 14 TGCAGCGTTGAAGAAGGGACAGGAACGCAGGAGCAGTACTTC CSVEEGTGTQEQYF
NA TRBJ2-7 TRBV27 NA 14 TGTGCCAGCAGTTTATGGGGGAGTCCCTACGAGCAGTACTTC CASSLWGSPYEQYF
NA TRBJ2-5 TRBV28 NA 12 TGTGCCAGCAGTTTTGGTCCGGAGACCCAGTACTTC CASSFGPETQYF
NA TRBJ1-1 TRBV28 NA 13 TGTGCCAGCAGTTTACCTCAGAACACTGAAGCTTTCTTT CASSLPQNTEAFF
TRBD2 TRBJ2-1 TRBV5-1 NA 16 TGCGCCAGCAGCTCTAGCGGCGACCTCTCCTACAATGAGCAGTTCTTC CASSSSGDLSYNEQFF
TRBD2 TRBJ2-7 TRBV10-1 NA 16 TGCGCCAGCAGTCCTTCTACTAGCGGGATCTCCTACGAGCAGTACTTC CASSPSTSGISYEQYF
TRBD1 TRBJ2-7 TRBV6-5 NA 15 TGTGCCAGCAGTTCCTCACACAGGGGGGCCTACGAGCAGTACTTC CASSSSHRGAYEQYF